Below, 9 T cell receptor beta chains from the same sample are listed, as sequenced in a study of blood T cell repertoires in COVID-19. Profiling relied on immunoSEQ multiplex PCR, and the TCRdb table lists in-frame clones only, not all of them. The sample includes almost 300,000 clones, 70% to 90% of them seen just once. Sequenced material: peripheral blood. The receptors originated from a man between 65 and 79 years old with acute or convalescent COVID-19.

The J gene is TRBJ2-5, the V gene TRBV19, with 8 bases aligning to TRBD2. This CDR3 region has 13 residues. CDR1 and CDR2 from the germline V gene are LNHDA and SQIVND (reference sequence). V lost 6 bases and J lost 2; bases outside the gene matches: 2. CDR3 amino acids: CASRGLAQETQYF. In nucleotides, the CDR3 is TGTGCCAGTAGAGGACTAGCTCAAGAGACCCAGTACTTC.

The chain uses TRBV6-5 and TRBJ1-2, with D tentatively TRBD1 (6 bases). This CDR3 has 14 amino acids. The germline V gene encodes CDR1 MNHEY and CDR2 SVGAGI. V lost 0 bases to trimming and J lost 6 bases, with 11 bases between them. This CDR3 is CASSYSQGLNGYTF. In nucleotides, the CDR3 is TGTGCCAGCAGTTACTCCCAGGGGTTAAATGGCTACACCTTC.

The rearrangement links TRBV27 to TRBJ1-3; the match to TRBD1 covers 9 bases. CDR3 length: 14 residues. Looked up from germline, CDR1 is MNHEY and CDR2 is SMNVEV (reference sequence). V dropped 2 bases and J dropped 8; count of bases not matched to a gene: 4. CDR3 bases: TGTGCCAGCAGTTTAGGGGACAGGGATGACACCATATATTTT. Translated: CASSLGDRDDTIYF.

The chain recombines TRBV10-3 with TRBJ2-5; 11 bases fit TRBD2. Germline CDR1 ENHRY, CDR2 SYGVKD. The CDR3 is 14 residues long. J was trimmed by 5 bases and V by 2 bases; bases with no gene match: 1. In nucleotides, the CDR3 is TGTGCCATCAGTGAGACTAGCGGGGGTGAGACCCAGTACTTC. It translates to CAISETSGGETQYF.

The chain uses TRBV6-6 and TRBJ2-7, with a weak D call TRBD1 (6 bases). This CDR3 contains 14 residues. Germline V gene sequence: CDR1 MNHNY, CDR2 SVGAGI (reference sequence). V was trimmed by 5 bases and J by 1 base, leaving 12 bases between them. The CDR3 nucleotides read TGTGCCAGCAGTACGCAACAGGGATCCTACGAGCAGTACTTC. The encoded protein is CASSTQQGSYEQYF.

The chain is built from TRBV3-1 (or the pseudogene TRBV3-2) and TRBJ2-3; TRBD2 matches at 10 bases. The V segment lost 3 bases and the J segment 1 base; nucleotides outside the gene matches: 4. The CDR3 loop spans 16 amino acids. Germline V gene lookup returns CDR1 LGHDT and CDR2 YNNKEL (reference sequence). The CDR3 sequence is CASSHYGTSGTDTQYF. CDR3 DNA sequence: TGTGCCAGCAGCCATTACGGGACTAGCGGCACAGATACGCAGTATTTT.

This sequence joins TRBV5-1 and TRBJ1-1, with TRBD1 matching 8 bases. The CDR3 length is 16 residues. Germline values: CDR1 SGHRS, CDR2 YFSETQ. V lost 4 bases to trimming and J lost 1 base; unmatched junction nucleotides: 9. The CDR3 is CASSLSGQGSNTEAFF. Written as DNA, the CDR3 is TGCGCCAGCAGCCTGTCCGGACAGGGATCGAACACTGAAGCTTTCTTT.

The DNA of the CDR3 is TGTGCCAGCAGCTTGAGAGGGTTGACCACTGAAGCTTTCTTT. It translates to CASSLRGLTTEAFF. The gene calls are TRBV11-2 and TRBJ1-1; no definite D call. This CDR3 has 14 residues. V gave up 3 bases and J gave up 4 bases, with 12 bases separating them. The germline V gene encodes CDR1 SGHAT and CDR2 FQNNGV.

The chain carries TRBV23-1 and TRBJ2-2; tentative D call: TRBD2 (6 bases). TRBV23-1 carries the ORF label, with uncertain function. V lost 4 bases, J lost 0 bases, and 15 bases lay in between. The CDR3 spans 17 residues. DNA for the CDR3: TGCGCCAGCAGTCGAGTTTTGGTAGCGGCGAACACCGGGGAGCTGTTTTTT. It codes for CASSRVLVAANTGELFF.